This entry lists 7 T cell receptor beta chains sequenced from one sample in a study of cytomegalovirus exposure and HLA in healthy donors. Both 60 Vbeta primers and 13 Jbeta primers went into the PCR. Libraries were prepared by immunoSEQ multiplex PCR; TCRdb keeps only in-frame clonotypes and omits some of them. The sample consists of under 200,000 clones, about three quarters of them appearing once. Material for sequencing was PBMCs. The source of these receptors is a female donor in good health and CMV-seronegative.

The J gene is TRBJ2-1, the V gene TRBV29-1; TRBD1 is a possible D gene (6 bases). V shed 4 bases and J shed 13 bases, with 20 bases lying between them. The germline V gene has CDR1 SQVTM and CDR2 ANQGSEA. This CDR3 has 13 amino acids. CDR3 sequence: CSVAFGMAGEQFF. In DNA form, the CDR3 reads TGCAGCGTTGCCTTCGGGATGGCAGGGGAACAGTTCTTC.

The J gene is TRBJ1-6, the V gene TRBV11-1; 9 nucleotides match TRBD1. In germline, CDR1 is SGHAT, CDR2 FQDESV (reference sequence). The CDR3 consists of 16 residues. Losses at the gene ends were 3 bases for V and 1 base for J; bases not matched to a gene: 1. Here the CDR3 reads CASSFDRGSYNSPLHF. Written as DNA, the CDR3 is TGTGCCAGCAGCTTTGACAGGGGGTCCTATAATTCACCCCTCCACTTT.

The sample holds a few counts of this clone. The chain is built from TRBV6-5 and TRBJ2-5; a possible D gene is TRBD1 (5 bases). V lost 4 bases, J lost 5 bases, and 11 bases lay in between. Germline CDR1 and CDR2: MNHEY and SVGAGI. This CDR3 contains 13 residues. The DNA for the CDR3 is TGTGCCAGCAGTTCAAGGGGCCGGGAGACCCAGTACTTC. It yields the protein CASSSRGRETQYF.

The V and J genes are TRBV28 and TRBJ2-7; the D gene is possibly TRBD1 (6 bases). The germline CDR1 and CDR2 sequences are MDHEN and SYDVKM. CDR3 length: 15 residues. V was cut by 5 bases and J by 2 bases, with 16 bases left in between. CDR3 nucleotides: TGTGCCAGCAGTACCTACAGGGTGCTACCCTACGAGCAGTACTTC. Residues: CASSTYRVLPYEQYF.

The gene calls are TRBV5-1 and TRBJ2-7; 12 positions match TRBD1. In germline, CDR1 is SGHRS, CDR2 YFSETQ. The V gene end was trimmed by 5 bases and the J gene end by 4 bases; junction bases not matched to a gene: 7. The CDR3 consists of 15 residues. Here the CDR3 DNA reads TGCGCCAGCAGGAACGGGACAGGGGGCTTTTACGAGCAGTACTTC. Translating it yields CASRNGTGGFYEQYF.

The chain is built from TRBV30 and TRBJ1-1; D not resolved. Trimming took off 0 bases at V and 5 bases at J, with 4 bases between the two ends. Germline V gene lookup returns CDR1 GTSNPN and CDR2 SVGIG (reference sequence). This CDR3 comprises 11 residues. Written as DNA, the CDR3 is TGTGCCTGGAGTGTACTGACTGAAGCTTTCTTT. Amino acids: CAWSVLTEAFF.

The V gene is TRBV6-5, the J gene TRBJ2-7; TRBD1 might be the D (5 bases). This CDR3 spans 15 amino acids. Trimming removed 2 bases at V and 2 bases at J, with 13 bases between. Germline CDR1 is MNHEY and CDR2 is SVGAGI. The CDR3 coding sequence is TGTGCCAGCAGTTACGGGGCAGAAAAAACCTACGAGCAGTACTTC. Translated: CASSYGAEKTYEQYF.